These 15 T cell receptor beta chains were sequenced from one sample in a study of T cell repertoires in cytomegalovirus infection. No antigen is known for these receptors. TCRdb redid the calling of the reads with MiXCR, one entry per CDR3 protein. The sample contains 800,000 to 950,000 distinct CDR3 sequences, 32% of which appear only once. Sequences were derived from cultured CD8+ T cells from PBMCs, sampled from culture after CMV antigen stimulation. The source of these receptors is a human donor in good health (CMV status not recorded). Some clones in this sample may be carry-over from other donors' samples.

The chain carries TRBV5-6 and TRBJ2-7; perhaps TRBD1 as D (5 bases). Germline CDR1 reads SGHDT; CDR2 reads YYEEEE. This CDR3 contains 12 residues. V was trimmed by 3 bases and J by 7 bases, leaving 11 bases between them. The CDR3 sequence is CASSSTVQEQYV. CDR3 sequence (DNA): TGTGCCAGCAGCTCGACAGTACAGGAGCAGTACGTC.

For this clonotype: A much larger clone lies one base from this, so it may be a read error. The chain employs TRBV10-3 and TRBJ1-1, with a weak D call TRBD1 (6 bases). The V end lost 10 bases, the J end lost 0 bases, and 9 bases lay between the germline ends. In germline, CDR1 is ENHRY, CDR2 SYGVKD. CDR3 size: 12 residues. The CDR3 DNA reads TGTGCCACCCGACAGGTGAACACTGAAGCTTTCTTT. It specifies CATRQVNTEAFF.

The rearrangement joins TRBV27 to TRBJ1-2; D uncertain. The CDR3 totals 12 residues. V was clipped by 6 bases and J by 9 bases, with 14 bases between them. In germline, CDR1 is MNHEY, CDR2 SMNVEV (reference sequence). This chain's CDR3 is CASSAGDGRYTF. As DNA, the CDR3 is TGTGCCAGCAGCGCCGGCGACGGTCGCTACACCTTC.

This clonotype was counted only a few times. Mismatch with germline at one junction end may stem from a read error. The chain is built from TRBV4-1 and TRBJ1-4; TRBD1 agrees at 7 bases. CDR1 is MGHRA, CDR2 YSYEKL, per germline. The CDR3 sequence is 16 residues long. Written as DNA, the CDR3 is TGCGCCAGTAGCCAAGGGGTGGGGACAGTTAATGAAAAACTGTTTTTT. Translated: CASSQGVGTVNEKLFF.

This clonotype was observed a few times. The rearrangement uses TRBV19 and TRBJ2-2, with D tentatively TRBD2 (5 bases). The CDR3 is 14 amino acids. The germline gives CDR1 LNHDA, CDR2 SQIVND (reference sequence). V lost 3 bases to trimming and J lost 4 bases, with 9 bases between them. The CDR3, as DNA: TGTGCCAGTAGTATTTACAGCGGCACCGGGGAGCTGTTTTTT. Amino acid sequence: CASSIYSGTGELFF.

This clonotype was seen at least ten times. The chain combines TRBV7-9 with TRBJ1-2; a possible D gene is TRBD1 (6 bases). From germline, CDR1 is SEHNR and CDR2 FQNEAQ (reference sequence). Trimming removed 4 bases at V and 4 bases at J, with 13 bases between. The CDR3 totals 14 residues. The CDR3 loop is CASSYLGGLYGYTF. In DNA form, the CDR3 reads TGTGCCAGCAGCTACTTAGGGGGGCTCTATGGCTACACCTTC.

V gene TRBV11-1 combines with J gene TRBJ2-7, with D unresolved. The CDR3 is made up of 15 amino acids. Between the trimmed V and J ends, which lost 2 bases and 5 bases, there was a span of 16 bases. The germline V gene has CDR1 SGHAT and CDR2 FQDESV (reference sequence). Here the CDR3 reads CASSLRVGKTHEQYF. The CDR3 bases are TGTGCCAGCAGCTTACGGGTCGGCAAAACCCACGAGCAGTACTTC.

The rearrangement links TRBV6-5 to TRBJ2-7; D is uncertain. V shed 8 bases and J shed 2 bases, with 13 bases lying between them. Germline-derived CDR1 and CDR2 are MNHEY and SVGAGI. CDR3 length: 13 residues. The CDR3 protein is CASGQEKTYEQYF. In nucleotides, the CDR3 is TGTGCCAGCGGTCAGGAGAAAACCTACGAGCAGTACTTC.

For this clonotype: At one end the junction does not follow the germline gene, possibly because of a read error. V gene TRBV7-6 combines with J gene TRBJ2-1, with D perhaps matching TRBD2 (5 bases). The CDR3 is 13 residues long. Germline CDR1 is SGHVS and CDR2 is FNYEAQ. CDR3 sequence (DNA): TGTGCCAGCGGCTTCGGAGGCTACAATGAGCAGTTCTTC. It is translated as CASGFGGYNEQFF. Full variable domain (remainder filled in from reference TRBV7-6 and TRBJ2-1): GAGVSQSPRYKVTKRGQDVALRCDPISGHVSLYWYRQALGQGPEFLTYFNYEAQQDKSGLPNDRFSAERPEGSISTLTIQRTEQRDSAMYRCASGFGGYNEQFFGPGTRLTVL.

This sequence joins TRBV6-1 and TRBJ1-6, with 7 bases matching TRBD1. Germline CDR1 and CDR2: MNHNS and SASEGT. V dropped 5 bases and J dropped 0; count of bases not matched to a gene: 10. This CDR3 spans 18 amino acids. CDR3 region: CASSFLQDRSSYNSPLHF. The CDR3 DNA follows: TGTGCCAGCAGTTTCTTACAGGACAGGAGCTCCTATAATTCACCCCTCCACTTT.

The sample holds a few counts of this clonotype. The genes are TRBV28 and TRBJ2-1; the D is unclear. Germline V lookup: CDR1 MDHEN, CDR2 SYDVKM. The V end lost 3 bases, the J end lost 5 bases, and 14 bases lay between the germline ends. The length of the CDR3 is 15 residues. The CDR3 spells CASSLWQLLNNEQFF. The CDR3 coding sequence is TGTGCCAGCAGTTTGTGGCAGTTGTTAAACAATGAGCAGTTCTTC.

The table lists this clonotype with many counts. The chain has TRBV7-8 and TRBJ2-7; maybe TRBD2 (7 bases). The length of the CDR3 is 12 residues. The V gene lost 11 bases and the J gene lost 6 bases, with 17 bases spanning the gap. Germline CDR1 reads SGHVS; CDR2 reads FQNEAQ. The CDR3 sequence is CAGGDGGPEQYF. The CDR3 DNA sequence: TGTGCCGGGGGGGATGGGGGGCCCGAGCAGTACTTC.

The chain couples TRBV27 to TRBJ2-3; D is unclear. Trimming removed 1 base at V and 4 bases at J, with 9 bases between. The CDR3 is made up of 14 amino acids. Germline lookup yields CDR1 MNHEY and CDR2 SMNVEV (reference sequence). CDR3 sequence: CASSLLGSPDTQYF. DNA for the CDR3: TGTGCCAGCAGTTTATTGGGCAGCCCAGATACGCAGTATTTT.

This clonotype has more than one count but fewer than ten. The genes are TRBV11-3 and TRBJ2-1, with 7 bases fitting TRBD2. CDR1 SGHNT and CDR2 YENEEA come from the germline V gene. This CDR3 region has 16 residues. The ends lost 5 bases at V and 5 bases at J; junction bases unmatched: 12. The CDR3 protein is CASSVGLGGINNEQFF. In DNA, the CDR3 is TGTGCCAGCAGCGTAGGGCTGGGGGGGATAAACAATGAGCAGTTCTTC.

This clonotype showed up just a few times. The gene calls are TRBV5-4 and TRBJ2-3; 8 nucleotides agree with TRBD1. Germline CDR1 is SGHNT and CDR2 is YYREEE (reference sequence). The CDR3 sequence is 15 residues long. J gave up 4 bases and V 2 bases, and 6 bases lay outside the gene matches. The CDR3 sequence: CASSLPGQASDTQYF. The DNA for the CDR3 is TGTGCCAGCAGCTTACCGGGACAGGCCTCAGATACGCAGTATTTT.